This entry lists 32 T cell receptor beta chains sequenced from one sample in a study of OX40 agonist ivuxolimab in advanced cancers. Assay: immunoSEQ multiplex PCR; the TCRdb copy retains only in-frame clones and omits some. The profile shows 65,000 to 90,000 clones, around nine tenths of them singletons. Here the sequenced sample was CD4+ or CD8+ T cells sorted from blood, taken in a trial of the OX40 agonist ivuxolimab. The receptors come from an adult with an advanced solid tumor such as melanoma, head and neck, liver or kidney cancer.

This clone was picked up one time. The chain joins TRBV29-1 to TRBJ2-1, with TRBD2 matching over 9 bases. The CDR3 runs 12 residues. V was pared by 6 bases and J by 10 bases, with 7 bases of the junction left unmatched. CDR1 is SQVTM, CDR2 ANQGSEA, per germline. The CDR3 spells CSVSSGVGEQFF. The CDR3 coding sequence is TGCAGCGTGTCTAGCGGGGTGGGGGAGCAGTTCTTC.

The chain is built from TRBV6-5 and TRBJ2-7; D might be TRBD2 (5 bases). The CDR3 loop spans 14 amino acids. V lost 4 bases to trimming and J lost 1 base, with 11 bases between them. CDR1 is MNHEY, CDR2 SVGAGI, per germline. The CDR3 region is CASSSPGGSYEQYF. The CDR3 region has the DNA TGTGCCAGCAGTTCCCCGGGCGGGTCCTACGAGCAGTACTTC.

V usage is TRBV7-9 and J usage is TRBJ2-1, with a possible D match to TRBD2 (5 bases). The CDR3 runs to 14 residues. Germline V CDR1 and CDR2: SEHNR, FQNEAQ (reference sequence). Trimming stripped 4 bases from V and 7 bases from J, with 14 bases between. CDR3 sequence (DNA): TGTGCCAGCAGCTGGTACCTCGGGGTGAATGAGCAGTTCTTC. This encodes CASSWYLGVNEQFF.

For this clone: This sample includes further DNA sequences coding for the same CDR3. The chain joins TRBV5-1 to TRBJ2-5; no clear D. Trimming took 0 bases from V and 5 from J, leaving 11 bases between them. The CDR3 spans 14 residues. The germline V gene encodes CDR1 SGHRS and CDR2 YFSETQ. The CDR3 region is CASSLVGPWETQYF. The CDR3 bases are TGCGCCAGCAGCTTGGTTGGGCCGTGGGAGACCCAGTACTTC.

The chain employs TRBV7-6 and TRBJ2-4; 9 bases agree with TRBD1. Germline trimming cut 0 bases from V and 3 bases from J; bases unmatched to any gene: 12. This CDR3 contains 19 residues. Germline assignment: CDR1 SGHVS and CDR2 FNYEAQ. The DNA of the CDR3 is TGTGCCAGCAGCTTAGCGAAGGGACAGGGTGGGGTTGGCAAAAACATTCAGTACTTC. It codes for CASSLAKGQGGVGKNIQYF. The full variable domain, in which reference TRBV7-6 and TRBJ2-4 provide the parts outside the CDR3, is GAGVSQSPRYKVTKRGQDVALRCDPISGHVSLYWYRQALGQGPEFLTYFNYEAQQDKSGLPNDRFSAERPEGSISTLTIQRTEQRDSAMYRCASSLAKGQGGVGKNIQYFGAGTRLSVL.

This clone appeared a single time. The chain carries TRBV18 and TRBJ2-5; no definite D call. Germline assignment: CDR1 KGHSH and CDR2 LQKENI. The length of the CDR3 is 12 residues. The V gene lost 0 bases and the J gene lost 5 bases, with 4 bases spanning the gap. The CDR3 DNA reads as TGTGCCAGCTCACCACCGACGGAGACCCAGTACTTC. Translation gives CASSPPTETQYF.

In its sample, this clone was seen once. The CDR3 nucleotides read TGTGCCAGCAGTTCCCCCTCTCCTGACAGCTATGGCTACACCTTC. It yields the protein CASSSPSPDSYGYTF. The rearrangement links TRBV28 to TRBJ1-2; perhaps TRBD1 as D (5 bases). V lost 4 bases and J lost 4, with 16 bases in between. CDR3 size: 15 residues. Germline CDR1 reads MDHEN; CDR2 reads SYDVKM.

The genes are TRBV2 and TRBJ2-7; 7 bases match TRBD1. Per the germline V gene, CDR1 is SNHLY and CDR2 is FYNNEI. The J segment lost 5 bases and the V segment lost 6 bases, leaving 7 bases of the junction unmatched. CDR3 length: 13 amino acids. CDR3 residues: CASSPDRDHEQYF. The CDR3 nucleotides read TGTGCCAGCAGCCCCGACAGGGACCACGAGCAGTACTTC.

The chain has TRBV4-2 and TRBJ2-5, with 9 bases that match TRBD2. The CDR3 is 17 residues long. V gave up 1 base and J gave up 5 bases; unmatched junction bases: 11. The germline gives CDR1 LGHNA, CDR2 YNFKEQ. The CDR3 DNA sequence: TGTGCCAGCAGCCAAGTCACCTCTAGCGGGGCCGGGGAGACCCAGTACTTC. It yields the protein CASSQVTSSGAGETQYF.

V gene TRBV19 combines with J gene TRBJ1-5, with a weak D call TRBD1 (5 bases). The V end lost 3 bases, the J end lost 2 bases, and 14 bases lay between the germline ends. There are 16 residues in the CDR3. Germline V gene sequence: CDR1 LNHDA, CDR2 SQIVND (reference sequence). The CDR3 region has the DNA TGTGCCAGTAGTATTTATGGGGGTAGGGGCAATCAGCCCCAGCATTTT. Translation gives CASSIYGGRGNQPQHF.

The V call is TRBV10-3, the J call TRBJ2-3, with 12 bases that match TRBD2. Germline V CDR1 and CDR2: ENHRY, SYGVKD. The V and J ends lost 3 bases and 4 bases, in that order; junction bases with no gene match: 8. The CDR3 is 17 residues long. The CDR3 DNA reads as TGTGCCATCAGTGATTCGGGAACTAGCGGGAGGCCAGATACGCAGTATTTT. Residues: CAISDSGTSGRPDTQYF.

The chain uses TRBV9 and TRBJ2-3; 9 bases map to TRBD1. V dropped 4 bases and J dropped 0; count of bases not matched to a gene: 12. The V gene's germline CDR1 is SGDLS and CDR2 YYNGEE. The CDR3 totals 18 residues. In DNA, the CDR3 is TGTGCCAGCAGCCCAAGTCCCGGGACAGGGACTAGCACAGATACGCAGTATTTT. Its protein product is CASSPSPGTGTSTDTQYF.

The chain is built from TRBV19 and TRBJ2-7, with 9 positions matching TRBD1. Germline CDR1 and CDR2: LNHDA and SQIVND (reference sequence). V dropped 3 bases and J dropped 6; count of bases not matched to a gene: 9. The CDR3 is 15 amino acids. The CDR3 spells CASSIRGDRASEQYF. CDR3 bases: TGTGCCAGTAGTATTAGGGGGGACAGGGCGTCCGAGCAGTACTTC.

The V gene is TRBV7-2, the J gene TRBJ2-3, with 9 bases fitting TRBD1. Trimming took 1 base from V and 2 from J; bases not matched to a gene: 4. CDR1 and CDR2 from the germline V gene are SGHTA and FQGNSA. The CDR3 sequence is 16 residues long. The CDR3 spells CASSLGTGAHTDTQYF. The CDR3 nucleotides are TGTGCCAGCAGCTTAGGGACAGGGGCCCACACAGATACGCAGTATTTT.

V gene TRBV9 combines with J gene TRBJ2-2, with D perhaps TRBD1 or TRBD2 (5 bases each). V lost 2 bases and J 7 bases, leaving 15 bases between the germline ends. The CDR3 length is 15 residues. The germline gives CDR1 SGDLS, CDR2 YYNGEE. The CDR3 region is CASSVRGSGDGELFF. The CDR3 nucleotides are TGTGCCAGCAGCGTGAGGGGATCGGGTGACGGGGAGCTGTTTTTT.

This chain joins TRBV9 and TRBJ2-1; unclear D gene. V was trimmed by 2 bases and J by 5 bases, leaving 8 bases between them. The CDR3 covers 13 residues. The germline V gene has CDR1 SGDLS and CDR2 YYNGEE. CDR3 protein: CASSVRLNNEQFF. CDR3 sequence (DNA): TGTGCCAGCAGCGTGAGACTGAACAATGAGCAGTTCTTC.

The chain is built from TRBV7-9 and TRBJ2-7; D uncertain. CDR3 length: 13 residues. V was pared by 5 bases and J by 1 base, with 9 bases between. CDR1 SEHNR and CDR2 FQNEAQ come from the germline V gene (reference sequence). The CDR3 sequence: CASSEDLSYEQYF. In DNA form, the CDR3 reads TGTGCCAGCAGCGAAGACTTGTCCTACGAGCAGTACTTC.

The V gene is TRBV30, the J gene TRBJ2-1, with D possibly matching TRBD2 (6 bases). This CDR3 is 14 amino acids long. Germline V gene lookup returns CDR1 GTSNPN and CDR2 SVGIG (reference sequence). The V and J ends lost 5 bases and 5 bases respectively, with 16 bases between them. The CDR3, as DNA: TGTGCCTGGGCGGGGCATAATAAGGACAATGAGCAGTTCTTC. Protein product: CAWAGHNKDNEQFF.

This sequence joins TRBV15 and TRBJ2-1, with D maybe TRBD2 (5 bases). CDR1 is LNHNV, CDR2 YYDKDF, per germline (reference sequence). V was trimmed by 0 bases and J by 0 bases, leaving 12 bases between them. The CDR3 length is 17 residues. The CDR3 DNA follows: TGTGCCACCAGCAGAGATCCTCTAGGGAGCTCCTACAATGAGCAGTTCTTC. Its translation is CATSRDPLGSSYNEQFF.

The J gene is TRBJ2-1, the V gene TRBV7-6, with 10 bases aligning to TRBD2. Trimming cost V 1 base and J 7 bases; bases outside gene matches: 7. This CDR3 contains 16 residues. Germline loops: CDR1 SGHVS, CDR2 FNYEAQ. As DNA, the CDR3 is TGTGCCAGCAGCTTAGGGCTAGCGGGAGTGGGGAATGAGCAGTTCTTC. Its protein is CASSLGLAGVGNEQFF.

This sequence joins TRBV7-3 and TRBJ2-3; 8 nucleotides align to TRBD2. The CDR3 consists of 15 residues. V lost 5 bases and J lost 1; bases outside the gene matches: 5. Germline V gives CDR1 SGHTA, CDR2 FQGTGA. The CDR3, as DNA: TGTGCCAGCAGCGCGGAAGCGGGGGGCACAGATACGCAGTATTTT. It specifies CASSAEAGGTDTQYF.

CDR3 in amino acids: CASSRTGSPWTEAFF. The CDR3, as DNA: TGTGCCAGCAGTAGGACAGGCAGTCCGTGGACTGAAGCTTTCTTT. The chain links TRBV11-3 to TRBJ1-1; 7 bases agree with TRBD1. With 6 bases clipped from V and 5 bases from J, the junction kept 12 bases outside the gene matches. The CDR3 spans 15 residues. CDR1 and CDR2 (germline): SGHNT, YENEEA.

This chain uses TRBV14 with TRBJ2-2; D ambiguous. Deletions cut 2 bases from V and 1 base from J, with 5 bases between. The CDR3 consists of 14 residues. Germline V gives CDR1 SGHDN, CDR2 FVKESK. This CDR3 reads CASSQWKNTGELFF. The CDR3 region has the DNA TGTGCCAGCAGCCAATGGAAGAACACCGGGGAGCTGTTTTTT.

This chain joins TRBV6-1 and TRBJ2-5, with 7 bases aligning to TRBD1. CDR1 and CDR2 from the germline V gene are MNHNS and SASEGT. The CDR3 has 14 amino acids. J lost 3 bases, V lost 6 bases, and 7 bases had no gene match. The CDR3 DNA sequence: TGTGCCAGCAGCTATGACAGGGTGAAAGAGACCCAGTACTTC. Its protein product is CASSYDRVKETQYF.

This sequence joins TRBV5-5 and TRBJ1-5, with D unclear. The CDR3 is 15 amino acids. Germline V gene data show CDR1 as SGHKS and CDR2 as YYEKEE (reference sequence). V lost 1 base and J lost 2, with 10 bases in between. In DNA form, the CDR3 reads TGTGCCAGCAGCTTGATGGCCTGGGGCAATCAGCCCCAGCATTTT. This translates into CASSLMAWGNQPQHF.

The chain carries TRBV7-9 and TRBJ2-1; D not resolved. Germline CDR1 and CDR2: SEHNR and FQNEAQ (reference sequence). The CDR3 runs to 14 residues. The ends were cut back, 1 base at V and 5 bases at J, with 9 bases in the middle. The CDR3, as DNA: TGTGCCAGCAGCTTAGAGTTCCAAAACAATGAGCAGTTCTTC. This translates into CASSLEFQNNEQFF.

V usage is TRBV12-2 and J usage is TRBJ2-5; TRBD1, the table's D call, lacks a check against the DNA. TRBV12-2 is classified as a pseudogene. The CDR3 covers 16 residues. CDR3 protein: CASPIHRSGVRETQYF. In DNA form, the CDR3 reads TGTGCAAGTCCCATTCACAGATCAGGGGTAAGGGAGACCCAGTACTTC.

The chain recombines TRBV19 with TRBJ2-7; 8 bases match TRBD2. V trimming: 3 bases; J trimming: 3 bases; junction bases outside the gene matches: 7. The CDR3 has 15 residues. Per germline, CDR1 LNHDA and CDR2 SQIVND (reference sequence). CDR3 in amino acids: CASSIRVAGSYEQYF. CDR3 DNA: TGTGCCAGTAGTATCAGGGTAGCGGGGAGCTACGAGCAGTACTTC.

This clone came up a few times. Written as DNA, the CDR3 is TGTGCCAGCAGCTGGGACTATAGCTACGAGCAGTACTTC. It yields the protein CASSWDYSYEQYF. The V gene is TRBV5-4, the J gene TRBJ2-7; TRBD2 agrees at 7 bases. V lost 3 bases to trimming and J lost 3 bases; unmatched junction nucleotides: 3. Germline V gives CDR1 SGHNT, CDR2 YYREEE (reference sequence). The CDR3 is 13 residues long.

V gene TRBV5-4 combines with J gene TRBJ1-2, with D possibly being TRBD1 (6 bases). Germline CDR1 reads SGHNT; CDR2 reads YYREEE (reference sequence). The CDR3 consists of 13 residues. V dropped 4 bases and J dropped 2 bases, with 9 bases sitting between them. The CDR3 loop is CASSPDRNYGYTF. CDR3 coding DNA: TGTGCCAGCAGCCCGGACAGAAACTATGGCTACACCTTC.

CDR3 DNA: TGTGCCAGCAGTCCACAGGCCTACGAGCAGTACTTC. This sequence encodes CASSPQAYEQYF. The chain is built from TRBV6-6 and TRBJ2-7, with a tentative D call TRBD1 (5 bases). The CDR3 is 12 amino acids. V gave up 5 bases and J gave up 2 bases, with 7 bases separating them. CDR1 and CDR2 (germline): MNHNY, SVGAGI (reference sequence).

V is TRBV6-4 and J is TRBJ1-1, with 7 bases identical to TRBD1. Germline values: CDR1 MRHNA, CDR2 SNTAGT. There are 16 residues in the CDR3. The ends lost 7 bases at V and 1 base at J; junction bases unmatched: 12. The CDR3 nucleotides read TGTGCCAGCAATCAACGGGACAGACTAAAGAACACTGAAGCTTTCTTT. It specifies CASNQRDRLKNTEAFF.